This T cell receptor (beta chain) stems from a study of shared clonotypes between healthy human individuals. Per the original methods: Without quality scores, immunoSEQ junctional reads could not be filtered like full-length reads. Data came from immunoSEQ multiplex PCR; TCRdb stores just in-frame clones and leaves some out. The V and J calls and clone size come from that table; D and trimming were worked out from the DNA. This repertoire shows some 1,100,000 clones, approximately 80% found once; its top ten account for under 0.6%. Sample: memory CD4+ T cells from PBMCs. Noted subset: CD45RA-negative fraction. The source is a man between 18 and 35 years old in good health. Some clones in this sample may be carry-over from other donors' samples.

The DNA for the CDR3 is TGTGCCAGCTCACGAACGACAGGGTCTGGAAACACCATATATTTT. It specifies CASSRTTGSGNTIYF. This chain connects TRBV18 to TRBJ1-3; 7 nucleotides match TRBD1. The V and J ends lost 4 bases and 1 base, in that order; junction bases with no gene match: 4. The germline V gene encodes CDR1 KGHSH and CDR2 LQKENI. The length of the CDR3 is 15 residues. The full variable domain, completed using reference TRBV18 and TRBJ1-3, is NAGVMQNPRHLVRRRGQEARLRCSPMKGHSHVYWYRQLPEEGLKFMVYLQKENIIDESGMPKERFSAEFPKEGPSILRIQQVVRGDSAAYFCASSRTTGSGNTIYFGEGSWLTVV.